One and the same sample provided the 30 T cell receptor beta chains below, sequenced in a study of graft-versus-host responses after intestinal transplantation (dated by TCRdb to the early 2020s). The method was the immunoSEQ multiplex PCR assay. TCRdb took this table from immuneACCESS and kept in-frame rearrangements with V and J called. Such tables lack part of the clones; where checked against another copy, unresolved V genes explain under half of the gap, and the rest is unexplained. This sample is represented by about 59,000 clones; 90% to 95% of them were singletons. The top ten clonotypes cover 0.38% of the sample. For these receptors, no antigen is known. In the paper's terms, the time point label means: cells obtained before transplantation from donor or recipient. The sequences come from unstimulated CD4+ T cells sorted from spleen or lymph node cells, collected before transplant. These receptors all come from a human donor who was the organ donor for an intestinal transplant.

V is TRBV29-1 and J is TRBJ2-5; D unresolved. Germline V gene lookup returns CDR1 SQVTM and CDR2 ANQGSEA. The CDR3 consists of 12 residues. The V and J ends lost 5 bases and 5 bases respectively, with 12 bases between them. The CDR3 region has the DNA TGCAGCGTTTATGACCACCTGGAGACCCAGTACTTC. The encoded protein is CSVYDHLETQYF.

The rearrangement links TRBV18 to TRBJ2-2; a possible D gene is TRBD2 (6 bases). CDR3 length: 17 amino acids. The V and J ends lost 3 bases and 0 bases respectively, with 14 bases between them. CDR1 is KGHSH and CDR2 is LQKENI in the germline V gene. The CDR3 sequence is CASSPRPGDTNTGELFF. The CDR3 DNA follows: TGTGCCAGCTCACCGCGCCCGGGGGATACGAACACCGGGGAGCTGTTTTTT.

This clone appeared a single time. The genes are TRBV5-5 and TRBJ2-2; D gene uncertain. V was pared by 4 bases and J by 0 bases, with 13 bases between. This CDR3 has 16 residues. Germline loops: CDR1 SGHKS, CDR2 YYEKEE (reference sequence). CDR3 loop: CASSLHVGANTGELFF. In nucleotides, the CDR3 is TGTGCCAGCAGCCTTCACGTTGGAGCGAACACCGGGGAGCTGTTTTTT.

The chain is built from TRBV7-2 and TRBJ2-7; D tentatively reads TRBD1 or TRBD2 (5 bases each). Germline V lookup: CDR1 SGHTA, CDR2 FQGNSA. V was cut by 5 bases and J by 6 bases, with 17 bases left in between. The CDR3 is 14 residues long. The CDR3 spells CASSPPGTVREQYF. DNA of the CDR3: TGTGCCAGCAGCCCTCCCGGGACCGTTCGCGAGCAGTACTTC.

This chain links TRBV19 with TRBJ2-7; D may be TRBD1 (7 bases). The length of the CDR3 is 15 residues. Germline values: CDR1 LNHDA, CDR2 SQIVND (reference sequence). V lost 7 bases, J lost 2 bases, and 18 bases lay in between. The CDR3 region is CASKVAVQGTYEQYF. The CDR3 DNA follows: TGTGCCAGTAAGGTAGCGGTACAGGGGACCTACGAGCAGTACTTC.

This clone was picked up one time. This sequence joins TRBV5-1 and TRBJ1-6; no clear D. Germline assignment: CDR1 SGHRS and CDR2 YFSETQ. V shed 0 bases and J shed 10 bases, with 14 bases lying between them. The CDR3 runs 15 residues. CDR3 in DNA: TGCGCCAGCAGCTTGGAGGGAGTTTCAAGGTCACCCCTCCACTTT. Translated, it gives CASSLEGVSRSPLHF.

This clone was counted a single time. CDR3 region: CSALQGREQYF. CDR3 DNA sequence: TGCAGTGCCCTTCAGGGCCGCGAGCAGTACTTC. This chain links TRBV20-1 with TRBJ2-5, with D perhaps TRBD1 (5 bases). The last part of the DNA fits TRBJ2-7 better; the J call may be wrong. CDR1 and CDR2 (germline): DFQATT, SNEGSKA (reference sequence). The CDR3 spans 11 residues.

J is TRBJ1-2 and V is TRBV6-1, with a weak D call TRBD1 (6 bases). V was clipped by 2 bases and J by 7 bases, with 11 bases between them. This CDR3 spans 13 amino acids. Germline assignment: CDR1 MNHNS and CDR2 SASEGT. The CDR3 bases are TGTGCCAGCAGTGAAACGGCAGGGGTTGGCTACACCTTC. The encoded protein is CASSETAGVGYTF.

The chain uses TRBV6-5 and TRBJ1-5; no clear D gene. CDR3 length equals 15 residues. V lost 6 bases, J lost 5 bases, and 17 bases lay in between. Germline V gene data show CDR1 as MNHEY and CDR2 as SVGAGI. The CDR3: CASRHRQGWDQPQHF. CDR3 in DNA: TGTGCCAGCAGACATAGACAAGGGTGGGATCAGCCCCAGCATTTT.

The chain carries TRBV5-6 and TRBJ1-6; no definite D call. This CDR3 is built from 16 residues. Trimming left V 2 bases short and J 10 bases short, with 19 bases between. Germline loops: CDR1 SGHDT, CDR2 YYEEEE. The DNA of the CDR3 is TGTGCCAGCAGCTTCATCCCCTCCGACCCTAGCTCACCCCTCCACTTT. Translated, it gives CASSFIPSDPSSPLHF.

The chain recombines TRBV9 with TRBJ2-7; 10 bases fit TRBD1. CDR3 length: 14 amino acids. Germline V gene lookup returns CDR1 SGDLS and CDR2 YYNGEE. Losses at the gene ends were 4 bases for V and 7 bases for J; bases not matched to a gene: 8. As DNA, the CDR3 is TGTGCCAGCAGCCTCCGGGACAGGGGTCAAGAGCAGTACTTC. Translating it yields CASSLRDRGQEQYF. The full variable domain, with the rest looked up from reference TRBV9 and TRBJ2-7, is DSGVTQTPKHLITATGQRVTLRCSPRSGDLSVYWYQQSLDQGLQFLIQYYNGEERAKGNILERFSAQQFPDLHSELNLSSLELGDSALYFCASSLRDRGQEQYFGPGTRLTVT.

CDR3 coding DNA: TGTGCCATCAGCCGACAGGGACCCAACTACGAGCAGTACTTC. Translation gives CAISRQGPNYEQYF. The rearrangement joins TRBV10-3 to TRBJ2-5; 7 bases match TRBD1. The J call may be incorrect, as the DNA end agrees better with TRBJ2-7. The CDR3 has 14 amino acids. Germline assignment: CDR1 ENHRY and CDR2 SYGVKD.

The genes are TRBV18 and TRBJ2-2; TRBD1 agrees at 8 bases. The CDR3 contains 15 residues. The V segment lost 0 bases and the J segment 4 bases; nucleotides outside the gene matches: 1. Germline assignment: CDR1 KGHSH and CDR2 LQKENI. The CDR3 loop reads CASSPPRGLTGELFF. As DNA, the CDR3 is TGTGCCAGCTCACCACCCAGGGGGCTCACCGGGGAGCTGTTTTTT.

The rearrangement joins TRBV4-2 to TRBJ2-1; D not resolved. V lost 4 bases and J 2 bases, leaving 15 bases between the germline ends. This CDR3 contains 16 residues. CDR1 is LGHNA, CDR2 YNFKEQ, per germline. CDR3 residues: CASSPESALPYNEQFF. For the CDR3, the DNA is TGTGCCAGCAGCCCGGAGTCGGCTTTGCCCTACAATGAGCAGTTCTTC.

The chain links TRBV7-2 to TRBJ1-2; perhaps TRBD1 as D (6 bases). This CDR3 region has 14 residues. CDR1 and CDR2 from the germline V gene are SGHTA and FQGNSA. The V and J ends lost 1 base and 3 bases respectively, with 9 bases between them. CDR3 nucleotides: TGTGCCAGCAGCTTAGGAGGGGGGGACTATGGCTACACCTTC. Protein product: CASSLGGGDYGYTF. The whole variable domain, filled in from reference TRBV7-2 and TRBJ1-2, reads GAGVSQSPSNKVTEKGKDVELRCDPISGHTALYWYRQSLGQGLEFLIYFQGNSAPDKSGLPSDRFSAERTGGSVSTLTIQRTQQEDSAVYLCASSLGGGDYGYTFGSGTRLTVV.

The V and J genes are TRBV19 and TRBJ2-1; 9 nucleotides line up with TRBD2. The V gene's germline CDR1 is LNHDA and CDR2 SQIVND (reference sequence). V lost 5 bases to trimming and J lost 1 base; unmatched junction nucleotides: 0. The CDR3 extends over 14 amino acids. The CDR3 sequence: CASSAGGSYNEQFF. The CDR3 DNA is TGTGCCAGTAGTGCGGGGGGGTCCTACAATGAGCAGTTCTTC.

The chain couples TRBV2 to TRBJ1-2; D perhaps matches TRBD1 (5 bases). V was shortened by 3 bases and J by 7 bases, with 12 bases between the two germline ends. The germline CDR1 and CDR2 sequences are SNHLY and FYNNEI. The CDR3 has 13 amino acids. The CDR3 spells CASSDKADSGYTF. In DNA, the CDR3 is TGTGCCAGCAGTGATAAGGCCGACAGTGGCTACACCTTC.

The chain joins TRBV6-6 to TRBJ1-2, with TRBD1 as a possible D gene (6 bases). The CDR3 is 14 residues long. V was cut by 0 bases and J by 8 bases, with 13 bases left in between. Per germline, CDR1 MNHNY and CDR2 SVGAGI (reference sequence). The CDR3 coding sequence is TGTGCCAGCAGTTACTCGGGGGGGGCGGACGGCTACACCTTC. This codes for CASSYSGGADGYTF.

The rearrangement links TRBV6-1 to TRBJ2-1, with 12 bases that match TRBD2. Germline values: CDR1 MNHNS, CDR2 SASEGT. This CDR3 has 14 residues. J was trimmed by 4 bases and V by 7 bases; bases with no gene match: 2. The CDR3 DNA is TGTGCCAGCAATGGACTAGCGGGGTACAATGAGCAGTTCTTC. Protein sequence: CASNGLAGYNEQFF.

The chain joins TRBV27 to TRBJ2-5; D uncertain. Germline CDR1 and CDR2: MNHEY and SMNVEV (reference sequence). The CDR3 totals 13 residues. The V gene lost 6 bases and the J gene lost 6 bases, with 14 bases spanning the gap. CDR3 sequence reads: CASRGLNDQTQYF. The DNA of the CDR3 is TGTGCCAGCAGAGGGCTAAATGATCAGACCCAGTACTTC.

J is TRBJ2-7 and V is TRBV7-8; possibly TRBD2 for D (5 bases). The CDR3 is 14 amino acids. The V and J ends lost 2 bases and 3 bases respectively, with 11 bases between them. Germline assignment: CDR1 SGHVS and CDR2 FQNEAQ. For the CDR3, the DNA is TGTGCCAGCAGCTTAAAAGCGGTCAGCTACGAGCAGTACTTC. Its protein product is CASSLKAVSYEQYF.

This chain links TRBV7-2 with TRBJ2-5; tentatively, D is TRBD2 (6 bases). From germline, CDR1 is SGHTA and CDR2 FQGNSA. The CDR3 runs to 14 residues. Trimming pared 2 bases from V and 9 bases from J, leaving 16 bases between. This CDR3 is CASSLRRGAAAQYF. The CDR3 DNA reads as TGTGCCAGCAGCTTACGTCGCGGGGCGGCGGCCCAGTACTTC.

The chain is built from TRBV7-9 and TRBJ1-1, with D possibly TRBD1 on 5 matching bases. CDR1 and CDR2 (germline): SEHNR, FQNEAQ (reference sequence). The V end was cut by 5 bases, the J end by 10 bases, with 17 bases between. This CDR3 has 13 amino acids. CDR3 in DNA: TGTGCCAGCAGCCTTGGTCGGGAAAGGGGAGCTTTCTTT. It specifies CASSLGRERGAFF. The entire variable domain, with the rest obtained from reference TRBV7-9 and TRBJ1-1, is as follows: DTGVSQNPRHKITKRGQNVTFRCDPISEHNRLYWYRQTLGQGPEFLTYFQNEAQLEKSRLLSDRFSAERPKGSFSTLEIQRTEQGDSAMYLCASSLGRERGAFFGQGTRLTVV.

The chain uses TRBV12-5 and TRBJ2-3; no reliable D call. From germline, CDR1 is LGHNT and CDR2 FRNRAP. Trimming shortened V by 2 bases and J by 5 bases, and 5 bases separated the two germline ends. This CDR3 has 12 residues. Here the CDR3 DNA reads TGTGCTAGTGGTTTGACAGAAGATACGCAGTATTTT. This translates into CASGLTEDTQYF.

The rearrangement joins TRBV5-4 to TRBJ2-7; 8 nucleotides line up with TRBD1. The J segment lost 6 bases and the V segment lost 3 bases, leaving 5 bases of the junction unmatched. The CDR3 has 13 amino acids. CDR1 and CDR2 (germline): SGHNT, YYREEE (reference sequence). The CDR3 loop reads CASSSGQAGEQYF. Here the CDR3 DNA reads TGTGCCAGCAGCTCGGGACAGGCGGGCGAGCAGTACTTC.

J is TRBJ2-3 and V is TRBV25-1; 9 bases map to TRBD1. The CDR3 sequence is 16 residues long. Germline V CDR1 and CDR2: MGHDK, SYGVNS. The V segment lost 1 base and the J segment 2 bases; nucleotides outside the gene matches: 4. The CDR3 coding sequence is TGTGCCAGCAGTGAATCGGGGACAGGGTTCACAGATACGCAGTATTTT. Protein sequence: CASSESGTGFTDTQYF.

The V and J genes are TRBV5-5 and TRBJ2-5; maybe TRBD2 (6 bases). Germline-derived CDR1 and CDR2 are SGHKS and YYEKEE (reference sequence). This CDR3 has 15 residues. Trimming shortened V by 2 bases and J by 6 bases, and 17 bases separated the two germline ends. The CDR3 DNA reads TGTGCCAGCAGCTTTGTCCTAGCGAGTCCCAAGACCCAGTACTTC. This sequence encodes CASSFVLASPKTQYF.

The rearrangement links TRBV5-5 to TRBJ1-3; the match to TRBD1 covers 10 bases. Trimming took 3 bases from V and 2 from J; bases not matched to a gene: 8. Germline V lookup: CDR1 SGHKS, CDR2 YYEKEE (reference sequence). This CDR3 contains 17 residues. For the CDR3, the DNA is TGTGCCAGCAGCTCCCCGACAGGGGGCTATACTGGAAACACCATATATTTT. Amino acid sequence: CASSSPTGGYTGNTIYF.

The chain couples TRBV5-1 to TRBJ2-7; D gene uncertain. This CDR3 has 13 amino acids. V was pared by 0 bases and J by 3 bases, with 7 bases between. Looked up from germline, CDR1 is SGHRS and CDR2 is YFSETQ. The CDR3 loop is CASSLVSDYEQYF. The CDR3 DNA reads TGCGCCAGCAGCTTGGTTTCGGACTACGAGCAGTACTTC.

Here the CDR3 DNA reads TGTGCCAGCAGCTTCGGGGACAGGAGAAACACTGAAGCTTTCTTT. This gives the protein CASSFGDRRNTEAFF. The chain links TRBV11-2 to TRBJ1-1; 8 bases match TRBD1. The CDR3 loop spans 15 amino acids. The V gene end was trimmed by 3 bases and the J gene end by 2 bases; junction bases not matched to a gene: 5. CDR1 SGHAT and CDR2 FQNNGV come from the germline V gene.